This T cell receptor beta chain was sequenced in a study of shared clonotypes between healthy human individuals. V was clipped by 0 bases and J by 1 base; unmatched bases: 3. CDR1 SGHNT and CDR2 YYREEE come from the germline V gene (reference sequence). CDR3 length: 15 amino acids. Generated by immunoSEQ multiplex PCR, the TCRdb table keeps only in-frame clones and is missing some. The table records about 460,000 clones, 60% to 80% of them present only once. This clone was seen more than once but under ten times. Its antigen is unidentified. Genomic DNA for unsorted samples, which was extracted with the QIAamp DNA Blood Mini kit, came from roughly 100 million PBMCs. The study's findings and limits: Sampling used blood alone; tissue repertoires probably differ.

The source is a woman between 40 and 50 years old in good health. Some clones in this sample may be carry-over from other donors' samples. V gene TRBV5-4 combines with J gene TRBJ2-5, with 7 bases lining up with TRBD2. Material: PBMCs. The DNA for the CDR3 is TGTGCCAGCAGCTTGGAACGCGGGAGCCAAGAGACCCAGTACTTC. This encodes CASSLERGSQETQYF.